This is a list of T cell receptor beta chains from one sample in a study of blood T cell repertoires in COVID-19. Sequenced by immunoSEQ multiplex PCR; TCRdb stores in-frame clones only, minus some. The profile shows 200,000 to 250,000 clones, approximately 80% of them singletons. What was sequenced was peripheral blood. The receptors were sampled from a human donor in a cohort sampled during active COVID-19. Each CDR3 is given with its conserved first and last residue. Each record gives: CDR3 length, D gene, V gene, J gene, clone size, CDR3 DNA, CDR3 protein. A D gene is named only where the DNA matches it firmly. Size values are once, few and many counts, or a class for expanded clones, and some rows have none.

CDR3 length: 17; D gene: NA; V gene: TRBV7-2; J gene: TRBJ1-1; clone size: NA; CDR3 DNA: TGTGCCAGCAGTAGTATCAGGATAGACAGAATGAACACTGAAGCTTTCTTT; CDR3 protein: CASSSIRIDRMNTEAFF
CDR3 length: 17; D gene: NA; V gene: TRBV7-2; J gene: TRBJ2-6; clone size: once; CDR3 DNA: TGTGCCAGCAGCCAAACCGGGACTTCCTCTGGGGCCAACGTCCTGACTTTC; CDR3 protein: CASSQTGTSSGANVLTF
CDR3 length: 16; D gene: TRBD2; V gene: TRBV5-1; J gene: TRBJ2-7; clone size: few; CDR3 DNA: TGCGCCAGCAGCTTGGCGGCTAGCGGGAGGATCTACGAGCAGTACTTC; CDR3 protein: CASSLAASGRIYEQYF
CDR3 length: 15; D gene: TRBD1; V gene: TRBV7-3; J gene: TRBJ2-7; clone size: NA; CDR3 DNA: TGTGCCAGCAGCTTAGTTTCGACAGGGGTCCACGAGCAGTACTTC; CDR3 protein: CASSLVSTGVHEQYF
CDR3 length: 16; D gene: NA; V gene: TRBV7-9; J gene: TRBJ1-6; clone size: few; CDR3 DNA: TGTGCCAGCAGCCCCTACGGGACACAGAGGGGGACACCCCTCCACTTT; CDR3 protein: CASSPYGTQRGTPLHF
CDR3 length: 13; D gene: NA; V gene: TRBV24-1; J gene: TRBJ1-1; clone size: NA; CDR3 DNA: TGTGCCACCAGTGGGGGCCAGGGGAATGAAGCTTTCTTT; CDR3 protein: CATSGGQGNEAFF
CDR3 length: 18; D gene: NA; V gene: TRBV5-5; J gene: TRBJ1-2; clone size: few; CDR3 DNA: TGTGCCAGCAGCTTGATGGCCAGAAGAGCCCTAGCTAACTATGGCTACACCTTC; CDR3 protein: CASSLMARRALANYGYTF
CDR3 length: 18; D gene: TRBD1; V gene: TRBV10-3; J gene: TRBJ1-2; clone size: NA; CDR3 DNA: TGTGCCATCAGTGATCGGGTTGGGACAGCCAGGCCTAACTATGGCTACACCTTC; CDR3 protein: CAISDRVGTARPNYGYTF
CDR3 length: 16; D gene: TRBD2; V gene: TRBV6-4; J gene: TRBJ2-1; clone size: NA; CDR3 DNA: TGTGCCAGGAGACTAGCGGGAGGAATCGGGTACAATGAGCAGTTCTTC; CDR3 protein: CARRLAGGIGYNEQFF
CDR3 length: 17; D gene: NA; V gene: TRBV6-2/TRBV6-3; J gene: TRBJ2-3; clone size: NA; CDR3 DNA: TGTGCCAGCAGTTACTCGACGGGACAAATAAACACAGATACGCAGTATTTT; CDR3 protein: CASSYSTGQINTDTQYF